The rows below give T cell receptor beta chains drawn from one sample of a study of shared clonotypes between healthy human individuals. Profiling relied on immunoSEQ multiplex PCR, and the TCRdb table lists in-frame clones only, not all of them. In the table there are over a million clones, about 75% of which are singletons. The sequenced material came from memory CD4+ T cells sorted from blood. These receptors originate from a man aged 18 to 30 in good health. Each CDR3 is given with its conserved first and last residue. The D gene is left open where the match is weak. The size entry is marked missing in some rows and otherwise reads once, few, many or a size class.

v_gene	abundance	d_gene	j_gene	CDR3aa	CDR3nt
TRBV4-1	NA	NA	TRBJ1-4	CASSQQGARANEKLFF	TGCGCCAGCAGCCAGCAAGGGGCGCGAGCTAATGAAAAACTGTTTTTT
TRBV7-9	NA	NA	TRBJ1-4	CASSLEGGANEKLFF	TGTGCCAGCAGCTTAGAGGGAGGGGCTAATGAAAAACTGTTTTTT
TRBV11-2	NA	TRBD2	TRBJ2-7	CASSLGTSGYEQYF	TGTGCCAGCAGCTTAGGGACTAGCGGATACGAGCAGTACTTC
TRBV7-9	NA	NA	TRBJ1-2	CASSLLGSNYGYTF	TGTGCCAGCAGCCTCTTAGGGTCCAACTATGGCTACACCTTC
TRBV15	NA	NA	TRBJ1-4	CATSRGVGGRNEKLFF	TGTGCCACCAGCAGGGGGGTCGGGGGAAGAAATGAAAAACTGTTTTTT
TRBV7-2	NA	NA	TRBJ1-5	CASSPTGRSNQPQHF	TGTGCCAGCAGCCCTACCGGGAGGAGCAATCAGCCCCAGCATTTT
TRBV6-5	NA	NA	TRBJ1-6	CASSYDLGNSPLHF	TGTGCCAGCAGTTACGATTTGGGCAATTCACCCCTCCACTTT
TRBV6-1	NA	TRBD1	TRBJ1-5	CASRATGGLNQPQHF	TGTGCCAGCAGAGCGACAGGGGGCCTTAATCAGCCCCAGCATTTT
TRBV19	NA	NA	TRBJ2-5	CASSIAREETQYF	TGTGCCAGTAGTATCGCCAGGGAAGAGACCCAGTACTTC
TRBV10-2	NA	TRBD1	TRBJ1-5	CASSEGTGGTAQHF	TGCGCCAGCAGTGAAGGGACAGGGGGCACGGCCCAGCATTTT
TRBV5-6	NA	NA	TRBJ2-7	CASSLRWESSYEQYF	TGTGCCAGCAGCTTGAGGTGGGAGTCGTCCTACGAGCAGTACTTC
TRBV4-1	once	NA	TRBJ2-5	CASSQVSTAVGTQYF	TGCGCCAGCAGCCAAGTTAGTACGGCAGTCGGGACCCAGTACTTC
TRBV7-7	NA	TRBD2	TRBJ2-2	CASSYGTSGIPGELFF	TGTGCTAGCAGCTACGGGACTAGCGGGATTCCCGGGGAGCTGTTTTTT
TRBV4-1	NA	TRBD1	TRBJ2-1	CASSRVEGAGSYNEQFF	TGCGCCAGCAGCCGGGTCGAGGGGGCAGGCTCCTACAATGAGCAGTTCTTC
TRBV11-2	NA	TRBD2	TRBJ2-5	CASSSMGERGETQYF	TGTGCCAGCAGCTCGATGGGGGAGCGGGGGGAGACCCAGTACTTC
TRBV6-1	NA	TRBD1	TRBJ1-5	CASSETGVIQPQHF	TGTGCCAGCAGTGAGACAGGGGTTATTCAGCCCCAGCATTTT
TRBV11-1	once	TRBD2	TRBJ2-7	CASSLVSSGERYF	TGTGCCAGCAGCTTAGTCTCTAGCGGGGAAAGGTACTTC
TRBV11-2	few	NA	TRBJ2-7	CASSLQYEQYF	TGTGCCAGCAGCCTACAGTACGAGCAGTACTTC
TRBV6-6	NA	NA	TRBJ1-5	CASSPDSNQPQHF	TGTGCCAGCAGCCCCGATAGCAATCAGCCCCAGCATTTT
TRBV13	NA	NA	TRBJ2-1	CASSLGHTRNEQFF	TGTGCCAGCAGCTTGGGGCATACGCGAAATGAGCAGTTCTTC
TRBV6-1	NA	NA	TRBJ1-3	CASNLGDSGNTIYF	TGTGCCAGCAACTTAGGAGACTCTGGAAACACCATATATTTT
TRBV7-9	NA	TRBD2	TRBJ2-7	CASAGGMNEQYF	TGTGCCAGCGCGGGGGGCATGAACGAGCAGTACTTC
TRBV29-1	NA	TRBD2	TRBJ2-1	CSVVLAGAYNEQFF	TGCAGCGTTGTCCTAGCGGGAGCCTACAATGAGCAGTTCTTC
TRBV7-2	NA	TRBD1	TRBJ2-7	CASSFRQGYEQYF	TGTGCCAGCAGCTTCCGACAGGGTTACGAGCAGTACTTC
TRBV7-2	once	NA	TRBJ1-1	CASSFSGKTEAFF	TGTGCCAGCAGCTTCTCGGGGAAAACTGAAGCTTTCTTT
TRBV5-4	NA	TRBD1	TRBJ1-1	CASSRDTGAEAFF	TGTGCCAGCAGCCGAGACACAGGGGCTGAAGCTTTCTTT
TRBV7-9	NA	TRBD2	TRBJ2-3	CASSDGGASADTQYF	TGTGCCAGCAGTGACGGGGGGGCGTCAGCAGATACGCAGTATTTT
TRBV29-1	few	NA	TRBJ1-2	CSVGVGYGYTF	TGCAGCGTTGGAGTGGGCTATGGCTACACCTTC
TRBV4-3	NA	TRBD2	TRBJ2-2	CASSTGLPNTGELFF	TGCGCCAGCAGCACGGGACTACCGAACACCGGGGAGCTGTTTTTT
TRBV2	few	TRBD2	TRBJ2-5	CATGGSSNKETQYF	TGTGCCACCGGGGGGAGCAGTAACAAAGAGACCCAGTACTTC
TRBV30	few	NA	TRBJ1-6	CAWSVGLAQSPLHF	TGTGCCTGGAGTGTGGGGCTCGCCCAATCACCCCTCCACTTT
TRBV7-2	NA	TRBD1	TRBJ1-1	CASSSRQGWGTEAFF	TGTGCCAGCAGCTCTCGACAGGGGTGGGGAACTGAAGCTTTCTTT
TRBV5-5	NA	NA	TRBJ1-1	CASSLQRMNTEAFF	TGTGCCAGCAGCTTGCAACGCATGAACACTGAAGCTTTCTTT
TRBV4-1	NA	NA	TRBJ2-2	CASSPPSGRTNTGELFF	TGCGCCAGCAGCCCCCCTTCGGGGCGAACAAACACCGGGGAGCTGTTTTTT
TRBV10-3	NA	TRBD1	TRBJ2-1	CAIRETGAGNEQFF	TGTGCCATCAGGGAGACAGGGGCCGGCAATGAGCAGTTCTTC
TRBV9	NA	TRBD1	TRBJ2-3	CASSKRQGTGDTQYF	TGTGCCAGCAGCAAACGACAGGGAACGGGAGATACGCAGTATTTT
TRBV10-3	NA	TRBD1	TRBJ1-2	CANAPGTGDYGYTF	TGTGCCAACGCTCCAGGGACAGGGGACTATGGCTACACCTTC
TRBV7-9	NA	NA	TRBJ1-1	CASSLASTGKNEKAFF	TGTGCCAGCAGCTTAGCTTCAACAGGGAAAAATGAGAAGGCTTTCTTT
TRBV15	NA	NA	TRBJ2-3	CATSRGEEGTQYF	TGTGCCACCAGCAGAGGAGAAGAGGGTACGCAGTATTTT
TRBV18	NA	TRBD1	TRBJ2-7	CASSLRQGDSYEQYF	TGTGCCAGCTCACTCCGACAGGGCGATTCCTACGAGCAGTACTTC
TRBV11-1	few	TRBD2	TRBJ2-2	CASSLIGGGAAGELFF	TGTGCCAGCAGCTTGATAGGCGGGGGGGCCGCCGGGGAGCTGTTTTTT
TRBV28	few	NA	TRBJ2-2	CASSLPAGALFF	TGTGCCAGCAGTTTACCAGCGGGTGCACTGTTTTTT
TRBV10-3	NA	NA	TRBJ1-2	CAISEKGAGSGYGYTF	TGTGCCATCAGTGAGAAAGGGGCTGGCTCCGGCTATGGCTACACCTTC
TRBV28	NA	TRBD1	TRBJ2-2	CASRGSSWGTANTGELFF	TGTGCCAGCAGGGGGTCTTCGTGGGGGACAGCGAACACCGGGGAGCTGTTTTTT
TRBV4-2	once	TRBD2	TRBJ2-1	CASSARPGLAGLQFF	TGTGCCAGCAGCGCTCGCCCCGGACTAGCGGGGTTGCAGTTCTTC
TRBV18	NA	TRBD2	TRBJ2-1	CASSPKGSGMYNEQFF	TGTGCCAGCTCACCCAAAGGTAGCGGGATGTACAATGAGCAGTTCTTC